The rows below give T cell receptor beta chains drawn from one sample of a study of T cell repertoires in cytomegalovirus infection. No antigen has been assigned to these receptors. TCRdb analysed the reads with MiXCR anew, one entry per CDR3 protein. The sample consists of 370,000 or so distinct CDR3 sequences, just under 35% of them appearing once. The material was cultured PBMCs, obtained from culture after CMV antigen stimulation. The receptors shown here come from a human donor in good health (CMV status not recorded). Some clones in this sample may be carry-over from other donors' samples. CDR3s include the opening cysteine and the closing phenylalanine or tryptophan. The D gene is left open where the match is weak. Only some rows state a clone size, as once, few, many or a class for expanded clones.

v_call	d_call	j_call	clone_size	cdr3_aa	cdr3_nt
TRBV9	TRBD2	TRBJ2-3	.	CASSPRLAGAGTDTQYF	TGTGCCAGCAGCCCCCGGTTAGCGGGAGCGGGCACAGATACGCAGTATTTT
TRBV7-6	.	TRBJ1-5	few	CASSLEAGQPQHF	TGTGCCAGCAGCCTAGAGGCCGGGCAGCCCCAGCATTTT
TRBV7-2	TRBD1	TRBJ1-1	.	CASSKDRGPGTEAFF	TGTGCCAGCAGCAAGGACAGGGGGCCGGGCACTGAAGCTTTCTTT
TRBV14	TRBD2	TRBJ2-1	once	CASSPLAGPGRNEQFF	TGTGCCAGCAGCCCGTTAGCGGGACCCGGGAGGAATGAGCAGTTCTTC
TRBV28	TRBD1	TRBJ1-2	few	CASLVVGQESGYTF	TGTGCGAGCCTCGTCGTGGGACAGGAAAGTGGCTACACCTTC
TRBV7-2	TRBD2	TRBJ2-3	many	CASSLVFGGLAGGPGTDTQYF	TGTGCCAGCAGCTTAGTCTTCGGTGGACTAGCGGGAGGGCCGGGGACAGATACGCAGTATTTT
TRBV12-3/TRBV12-4	TRBD2	TRBJ2-5	.	CASSRSGLAGYKETQYF	TGTGCCAGCAGCCGATCGGGACTAGCGGGATATAAGGAGACCCAGTACTTC
TRBV7-2	TRBD2	TRBJ2-2	many	CASSKLAGWFNTGELFF	TGTGCCAGCAGCAAACTAGCGGGATGGTTTAACACCGGGGAGCTGTTTTTT
TRBV7-2	.	TRBJ2-3	many	CASSPGLSHTQYF	TGTGCCAGCAGCCCGGGACTCTCCCATACGCAGTATTTT
TRBV6-5	.	TRBJ1-1	few	CASSYSSTLNTEAFF	TGTGCCAGCAGTTACTCGAGCACACTTAACACTGAAGCTTTCTTT
TRBV7-8	.	TRBJ2-5	many	CASHLSGARQETQYF	TGTGCCAGCCATTTATCAGGGGCACGCCAAGAGACCCAGTACTTC
TRBV7-8	.	TRBJ1-5	many	CASSLGGVQPQHF	TGTGCCAGCAGCTTAGGTGGCGTTCAGCCCCAGCATTTT
TRBV20-1	.	TRBJ1-3	.	CSAPGTPGNTIYF	TGCAGTGCCCCTGGGACGCCCGGAAACACCATATATTTT
TRBV5-6	TRBD1	TRBJ2-5	.	CASSYWDSQETQYF	TGTGCCAGCAGCTACTGGGACAGTCAAGAGACCCAGTACTTC
TRBV7-8	.	TRBJ2-1	few	CASSLATSSGLNEQFF	TGTGCCAGCAGCTTAGCTACAAGTTCGGGACTCAATGAGCAGTTCTTC
TRBV9	.	TRBJ2-2	.	CASSVEDVSSTGELFF	TGTGCCAGCAGCGTAGAAGACGTGAGTAGCACCGGGGAGCTGTTTTTT
TRBV19	TRBD1	TRBJ2-1	.	CASSTEGQLTYNEQFF	TGTGCCAGTAGTACCGAGGGACAGCTGACCTACAATGAGCAGTTCTTC
TRBV10-3	TRBD2	TRBJ2-3	.	CAISRTSGIREGDTQYF	TGTGCCATCAGTCGGACTAGCGGGATTCGAGAGGGAGATACGCAGTATTTT
TRBV20-1	.	TRBJ1-4	.	CSASDRQEKLFF	TGCAGTGCTAGTGACCGTCAAGAAAAACTGTTTTTT
TRBV6-1	.	TRBJ1-5	.	CASSPDGPNQPQHF	TGTGCCAGCAGCCCGGACGGACCAAATCAGCCCCAGCATTTT
TRBV4-3	.	TRBJ1-2	.	CASSQDRTPRYGYTF	TGCGCCAGCAGCCAAGATCGGACACCCCGATATGGCTACACCTTC
TRBV6-2/TRBV6-3	TRBD1	TRBJ2-5	.	CATSSTGVGTQYF	TGTGCCACAAGCAGTACAGGGGTAGGGACCCAGTACTTC
TRBV6-5	.	TRBJ1-1	few	CASSLRVMGTEAFF	TGTGCCAGCAGTCTGAGGGTTATGGGGACTGAAGCTTTCTTT
TRBV7-2	.	TRBJ2-2	few	CASSLDILPGELFF	TGTGCCAGCAGCTTAGATATCCTCCCCGGGGAGCTGTTTTTT
TRBV5-6	.	TRBJ1-4	.	CASGRTAFNEKLFF	TGTGCCAGCGGCCGGACAGCCTTTAATGAAAAACTGTTTTTT
TRBV7-2	TRBD2	TRBJ2-1	.	CASSPPGTSHNEQFF	TGTGCCAGCAGCCCGCCCGGGACTAGCCACAATGAGCAGTTCTTC
TRBV6-2/TRBV6-3	.	TRBJ1-1	.	CASRQGGEAFF	TGTGCCAGCAGACAAGGGGGGGAAGCTTTCTTT
TRBV5-6	TRBD2	TRBJ2-1	few	CASSSTLAGVPPFF	TGTGCCAGCAGTTCAACACTAGCGGGAGTCCCACCGTTCTTC
TRBV7-6	TRBD2	TRBJ2-3	.	CASSLAREADTQYF	TGTGCCAGCAGCTTAGCCCGGGAGGCAGATACGCAGTATTTT
TRBV19	TRBD1	TRBJ2-2	.	CASKRTGYPGELFF	TGTGCCAGTAAGAGGACAGGGTATCCCGGGGAGCTGTTTTTT
TRBV29-1	TRBD1	TRBJ2-1	.	CSGVGQGARNEQFF	TGCAGCGGTGTGGGACAGGGGGCGCGAAATGAGCAGTTCTTC
TRBV14	TRBD2	TRBJ2-1	few	CASSPGTSGPFEQFF	TGTGCCAGCAGCCCCGGGACTAGCGGCCCCTTTGAGCAGTTCTTC
TRBV7-7	TRBD1	TRBJ2-4	many	CASSLADRAATKNIQYF	TGTGCTAGCAGCTTAGCGGACAGGGCGGCGACCAAAAACATTCAGTACTTC
TRBV28	TRBD1	TRBJ1-6	.	CASSAGQGDSPLHF	TGTGCCAGCAGTGCGGGACAGGGGGATTCACCCCTCCACTTT
TRBV7-2	TRBD2	TRBJ2-2	many	CASSLTGGGISTNTGELFF	TGTGCCAGCAGCTTAACTGGGGGGGGGATCTCTACGAACACCGGGGAGCTGTTTTTT